This entry lists 25 T cell receptor beta chains sequenced from one sample in a study of T cell repertoires in cytomegalovirus infection. In TCRdb, the reads were re-called with MiXCR into one record per CDR3 protein. The data contain more than 500,000 distinct CDR3 sequences, approximately 16% of them singletons. The sample comprised CD8+ T cells from PBMCs. The receptors originated from a human donor in good health (CMV status not recorded). Some clones in this sample may be carry-over from other donors' samples.

This clonotype appeared a few times. The gene calls are TRBV20-1 and TRBJ2-3, with D unclear. The V and J ends lost 3 bases and 6 bases respectively, with 4 bases between them. Germline CDR1 and CDR2: DFQATT and SNEGSKA (reference sequence). The CDR3 is 10 amino acids. The CDR3 loop reads CSARRDTQYF. In nucleotides, the CDR3 is TGCAGTGCTAGGAGGGATACGCAGTATTTT.

This clonotype turned up a few times. The rearrangement joins TRBV9 to TRBJ2-1; 10 bases line up with TRBD2. The CDR3 sequence is 15 residues long. The germline V gene has CDR1 SGDLS and CDR2 YYNGEE. Trimming took 1 base from V and 4 from J; bases not matched to a gene: 2. The CDR3 sequence: CASSVIAGGYNEQFF. The DNA of the CDR3 is TGTGCCAGCAGCGTAATAGCGGGGGGTTACAATGAGCAGTTCTTC.

On this clonotype: A much more abundant neighbour one base away suggests this may be a read error. This chain uses TRBV7-4 with TRBJ2-2, with D possibly TRBD2 on 6 matching bases. Germline V CDR1 and CDR2: SGHVT, SQSDAQ. The CDR3 contains 12 residues. CDR3 bases: TGTGCCAGCAGCATAGAGGGCGGGGTGCTGTTTTTT. Its protein product is CASSIEGGVLFF.

The chain carries TRBV20-1 and TRBJ2-7; TRBD2 might be the D (6 bases). Germline values: CDR1 DFQATT, CDR2 SNEGSKA (reference sequence). The V end lost 3 bases, the J end lost 4 bases, and 16 bases lay between the germline ends. CDR3 length: 14 residues. The CDR3 here is CSASLRGSGYEQYF. The DNA for the CDR3 is TGCAGTGCTAGCCTACGGGGGAGCGGTTACGAGCAGTACTTC.

The sample holds many counts of this clonotype. The chain couples TRBV12-3 or TRBV12-4 to TRBJ1-2, with D unclear. Trimming pared 3 bases from V and 0 bases from J, leaving 5 bases between. The CDR3 consists of 13 residues. The CDR3 DNA reads as TGTGCCAGCAGTTTGACGTCTAACTATGGCTACACCTTC. Its protein is CASSLTSNYGYTF.

The rearrangement links TRBV16 to TRBJ2-1, with a possible D match to TRBD1 (5 bases). Looked up from germline, CDR1 is KGHSY and CDR2 is FQNENV. CDR3 size: 15 residues. V gave up 0 bases and J gave up 4 bases, with 10 bases separating them. The CDR3: CASSQSRAGYNEQFF. The CDR3 region has the DNA TGTGCCAGCAGCCAATCCAGGGCAGGGTACAATGAGCAGTTCTTC.

This clonotype occurred many times. The chain is built from TRBV19 and TRBJ2-3; 9 bases are a match to TRBD1. The germline V gene has CDR1 LNHDA and CDR2 SQIVND (reference sequence). V shed 5 bases and J 3 bases; nucleotides not matched to a gene: 6. This CDR3 has 15 residues. Here the CDR3 reads CASSRRDRATDTQYF. The CDR3 nucleotides read TGTGCCAGTAGTCGCCGGGACAGGGCAACAGATACGCAGTATTTT.

This clonotype was detected ten times or more. The chain combines TRBV7-9 with TRBJ1-1; no clear D. The CDR3 totals 16 residues. V lost 5 bases and J 4 bases, leaving 20 bases between the germline ends. Germline lookup yields CDR1 SEHNR and CDR2 FQNEAQ (reference sequence). The CDR3 nucleotides read TGTGCCAGCAGCCCACGGGGAGGCGCCGTTACCACTGAAGCTTTCTTT. Its translation is CASSPRGGAVTTEAFF.

This clonotype was seen a handful of times. J is TRBJ1-1 and V is TRBV28; D unresolved. V lost 2 bases and J 11 bases, leaving 15 bases between the germline ends. Germline V gene lookup returns CDR1 MDHEN and CDR2 SYDVKM. This CDR3 has 13 residues. The CDR3 is CASSLGGGDRAFF. DNA for the CDR3: TGTGCCAGCAGTTTAGGTGGAGGCGACCGGGCTTTCTTT.

This clonotype was seen a handful of times. V and J are TRBV25-1 and TRBJ1-1, with D uncertain. V was trimmed by 1 base and J by 4 bases, leaving 7 bases between them. The CDR3 loop spans 13 amino acids. Germline V lookup: CDR1 MGHDK, CDR2 SYGVNS. For the CDR3, the DNA is TGTGCCAGCAGTGAATTTAAGGGCACTGAAGCTTTCTTT. Residues: CASSEFKGTEAFF. Together with reference TRBV25-1 and TRBJ1-1, the CDR3 gives the full variable domain: EADIYQTPRYLVIGTGKKITLECSQTMGHDKMYWYQQDPGMELHLIHYSYGVNSTEKGDLSSESTVSRIRTEHFPLTLESARPSHTSQYLCASSEFKGTEAFFGQGTRLTVV.

The chain couples TRBV5-6 to TRBJ1-6; TRBD1 aligns across 7 bases. The CDR3 is made up of 12 amino acids. The germline V gene encodes CDR1 SGHDT and CDR2 YYEEEE. J was trimmed by 13 bases and V by 0 bases; bases with no gene match: 1. The CDR3 DNA is TGTGCCAGCAGCTTGGGGACAGGCCCCCTCCACTTT. It codes for CASSLGTGPLHF. Complete variable domain (other parts from reference TRBV5-6 and TRBJ1-6): DAGVTQSPTHLIKTRGQQVTLRCSPKSGHDTVSWYQQALGQGPQFIFQYYEEEERQRGNFPDRFSGHQFPNYSSELNVNALLLGDSALYLCASSLGTGPLHFGNGTRLTVT.

This clonotype showed up many times. The rearrangement joins TRBV7-9 to TRBJ2-6; TRBD1 is a possible D gene (6 bases). The CDR3 runs 15 residues. V dropped 5 bases and J dropped 4 bases, with 12 bases sitting between them. Germline CDR1 and CDR2: SEHNR and FQNEAQ (reference sequence). The CDR3 DNA follows: TGTGCCAGCAGCGATACAGGGTTCGGGGCCAACGTCCTGACTTTC. This encodes CASSDTGFGANVLTF.

The chain carries TRBV28 and TRBJ2-1; D gene ambiguous. Trimming cost V 6 bases and J 16 bases, with 22 bases left between them. The germline CDR1 and CDR2 sequences are MDHEN and SYDVKM. CDR3 size: 13 residues. CDR3 nucleotides: TGTGCCAGCAGAACCGTCCTAGGTCAGATTTCCTTCTTC. Encoded protein: CASRTVLGQISFF.

This clonotype was counted a few times. The chain couples TRBV12-5 to TRBJ2-5; 8 nucleotides match TRBD1. The CDR3 contains 14 residues. V was clipped by 4 bases and J by 4 bases; unmatched bases: 5. CDR1 LGHNT and CDR2 FRNRAP come from the germline V gene. CDR3 DNA sequence: TGTGCTAGTGGTTCAGGACAGGGAGGAGAGACCCAGTACTTC. Amino acids: CASGSGQGGETQYF. The full variable domain, completed using reference TRBV12-5 and TRBJ2-5, is DARVTQTPRHKVTEMGQEVTMRCQPILGHNTVFWYRQTMMQGLELLAYFRNRAPLDDSGMPKDRFSAEMPDATLATLKIQPSEPRDSAVYFCASGSGQGGETQYFGPGTRLLVL.

This clonotype was seen at least ten times. V is TRBV12-3 or TRBV12-4 and J is TRBJ1-2, with 7 bases identical to TRBD1. The CDR3 runs to 12 residues. The trim removed 5 bases at V and 8 bases at J, leaving 5 bases unmatched. The CDR3 coding sequence is TGTGCCAGCAGTGGAGGGACAGAAGGCTACACCTTC. This sequence encodes CASSGGTEGYTF.

The chain links TRBV7-9 to TRBJ1-1; 9 bases match TRBD1. Looked up from germline, CDR1 is SEHNR and CDR2 is FQNEAQ (reference sequence). The CDR3 has 15 residues. V shed 5 bases, J shed 3 bases, and the junction held 7 bases outside the gene matches. Here the CDR3 reads CASSPLRQGDTEAFF. The DNA for the CDR3 is TGTGCCAGCAGCCCTCTAAGACAGGGGGACACTGAAGCTTTCTTT.

The genes are TRBV15 and TRBJ2-3; D may be TRBD2 (6 bases). Germline loops: CDR1 LNHNV, CDR2 YYDKDF (reference sequence). Trimming left V 6 bases short and J 9 bases short, with 13 bases between. The CDR3 runs to 12 residues. CDR3 loop: CATRFGSGTQYF. CDR3 nucleotide sequence: TGTGCCACCAGGTTCGGAAGCGGGACGCAGTATTTT.

This clonotype was detected many times. This chain connects TRBV27 to TRBJ1-6, with 7 bases matching TRBD1. Losses at the gene ends were 5 bases for V and 7 bases for J; bases not matched to a gene: 5. Germline values: CDR1 MNHEY, CDR2 SMNVEV (reference sequence). The CDR3 is made up of 14 amino acids. The CDR3 reads CASSPGQTNSPLHF. CDR3 DNA sequence: TGTGCCAGCAGTCCGGGACAGACCAATTCACCCCTCCACTTT.

This clonotype was observed a handful of times. V and J are TRBV4-1 and TRBJ2-7; D ambiguous. CDR1 MGHRA and CDR2 YSYEKL come from the germline V gene. The length of the CDR3 is 15 residues. The ends were cut back, 0 bases at V and 2 bases at J, with 11 bases in the middle. The CDR3 here is CASSQESGRTYEQYF. Written as DNA, the CDR3 is TGCGCCAGCAGCCAAGAATCGGGCCGTACCTACGAGCAGTACTTC.

A few counts support this clonotype. The rearrangement joins TRBV12-3 or TRBV12-4 to TRBJ2-7; TRBD1 matches at 8 bases. With 4 bases clipped from V and 3 bases from J, the junction kept 5 bases outside the gene matches. This CDR3 contains 14 residues. The CDR3 bases are TGTGCCAGCAGTTCACGGACAGGGCTCTACGAGCAGTACTTC. Amino acid sequence: CASSSRTGLYEQYF.

This clonotype was seen a few times. This sequence joins TRBV4-2 and TRBJ1-1, with D possibly TRBD1 on 5 matching bases. The length of the CDR3 is 15 residues. Trimming stripped 4 bases from V and 6 bases from J, with 18 bases between. The germline CDR1 and CDR2 sequences are LGHNA and YNFKEQ. This chain's CDR3 is CASSPPRGTPSEAFF. The CDR3 bases are TGTGCCAGCAGCCCCCCGAGAGGGACCCCTTCTGAAGCTTTCTTT.

This clonotype was detected a few times. The V call is TRBV7-9, the J call TRBJ2-5, with D unresolved. The CDR3 has 18 residues. The V end lost 3 bases, the J end lost 1 base, and 21 bases lay between the germline ends. Germline V gene data show CDR1 as SEHNR and CDR2 as FQNEAQ (reference sequence). This CDR3 is CASSFHQRLFGVQETQYF. The CDR3 nucleotides are TGTGCCAGCAGCTTTCACCAGCGACTTTTTGGCGTCCAAGAGACCCAGTACTTC.

This clonotype was seen many times. V and J are TRBV28 and TRBJ2-1; maybe TRBD2 (6 bases). Germline CDR1 and CDR2: MDHEN and SYDVKM. The CDR3 runs to 18 residues. V was shortened by 8 bases and J by 3 bases, with 26 bases between the two germline ends. For the CDR3, the DNA is TGTGCCAGCTTAGGAGACACCGGTCGGGGAGGATTCTACAATGAGCAGTTCTTC. Translated, it gives CASLGDTGRGGFYNEQFF.

On this clonotype: A much larger clone differs from this one at a single base, so this may be a read error. This rearrangement joins TRBV12-5 to TRBJ1-1, with D unclear. Germline CDR1 and CDR2: LGHNT and FRNRAP. The V and J ends lost 5 bases and 4 bases respectively, with 5 bases between them. This CDR3 comprises 11 residues. The DNA of the CDR3 is TGTGCTAGTGGTCCTTTCACTGAAGCTTTCTTT. Its protein is CASGPFTEAFF.

This clonotype was recorded a few times. The V call is TRBV15, the J call TRBJ2-1; D is possibly TRBD1 (5 bases). V was pared by 0 bases and J by 7 bases, with 10 bases between. This CDR3 contains 14 residues. CDR1 is LNHNV and CDR2 is YYDKDF in the germline V gene (reference sequence). This CDR3 is CATSRDAGSNEQFF. In DNA, the CDR3 is TGTGCCACCAGCAGAGATGCAGGGTCTAATGAGCAGTTCTTC.